A selection of T cell receptor beta chains follows, all from one sample in a study of T cells in Graves' hyperthyroidism and ophthalmopathy. Using its own MiXCR run on the multiplex PCR reads, TCRdb lists one record per CDR3 protein. The sample holds 95,000 to 100,000 distinct CDR3 sequences, roughly half seen once. The sample comprised blood. The source of these receptors is a woman in her thirties or forties with Graves' hyperthyroidism. CDR3s include the opening cysteine and the closing phenylalanine or tryptophan. D genes are given only for firm matches. The listing skips clone size in some rows; elsewhere it reads once, few, many or a size class.

>.|TRBV7-6|TRBJ1-5|.
CASNKPQHF
TGTGCCAGCAATAAGCCCCAGCATTTT
>.|TRBV7-9|TRBJ2-3|TRBD1
CASSYSGTGVTDTQYF
TGTGCCAGCAGCTATTCCGGGACAGGGGTCACAGATACGCAGTATTTT
>.|TRBV29-1|TRBJ2-6|.
CSGLLNTEAF
TGCAGCGGCCTTTTGAACACTGAAGCTTTC
>.|TRBV6-4|TRBJ2-6|TRBD2
CASSDPSGGSGANVLTF
TGTGCCAGCAGTGACCCTAGCGGGGGCTCTGGGGCCAACGTCCTGACTTTC
>many|TRBV25-1|TRBJ1-2|TRBD1
CASGRGHYGYTF
TGTGCTAGCGGCAGGGGGCATTATGGCTACACCTTC
>few|TRBV7-2|TRBJ2-3|.
CASSRYGNRFSTDTQYF
TGTGCCAGCAGCCGTTACGGAAACAGGTTCTCCACAGATACGCAGTATTTT
>.|TRBV29-1|TRBJ1-1|TRBD1
CSLGQQNTEAFF
TGCAGCTTGGGACAGCAGAACACTGAAGCTTTCTTT
>.|TRBV7-9|TRBJ1-2|TRBD1
CASSLGDRGNYGYTF
TGTGCCAGCAGCTTAGGGGACAGGGGAAACTATGGCTACACCTTC
>many|TRBV19|TRBJ2-5|.
CASSISLSGFMETQYF
TGTGCCAGTAGTATTTCCCTCAGTGGGTTCATGGAGACCCAGTACTTC
>many|TRBV7-8|TRBJ2-7|TRBD2
CASSHGTSGSYEQYF
TGTGCCAGCAGTCACGGGACTAGCGGGAGTTACGAGCAGTACTTC
>.|TRBV2|TRBJ1-5|TRBD1
CACSPTGSDQPQHF
TGCGCCTGCAGTCCGACAGGGTCGGATCAGCCCCAGCATTTT
>many|TRBV9|TRBJ2-5|.
CASSLGPLPETQYF
TGTGCCAGCAGCCTGGGCCCCCTACCAGAGACCCAGTACTTC
>few|TRBV7-2|TRBJ2-6|.
CASSLSTSSGANVLTF
TGTGCCAGCAGCTTAAGCACTAGCTCTGGGGCCAACGTCCTGACTTTC
>once|TRBV20-1|TRBJ1-2|.
CSAAGTNGYTF
TGCAGTGCTGCGGGGACGAATGGCTACACCTTC
>few|TRBV19|TRBJ2-1|TRBD2
CASSMRASGKEQFF
TGTGCCAGTAGTATGCGAGCTAGCGGGAAGGAGCAGTTCTTC
>few|TRBV10-3|TRBJ2-7|.
CAISESTASRTYEQYF
TGTGCCATCAGTGAGTCTACGGCCAGTCGGACCTACGAGCAGTACTTC
>once|TRBV7-8|TRBJ2-7|TRBD2
CASSLRYRLAGGPYEQYF
TGTGCCAGCAGCCTACGATACCGACTAGCGGGAGGGCCATACGAGCAGTACTTC
>.|TRBV7-9|TRBJ2-6|.
CASSFLVLTF
TGTGCCAGCAGCTTTCTCGTCCTGACTTTC
>.|TRBV15|TRBJ1-2|.
CATSSALAGGSQAVYGYTF
TGTGCCACCAGCAGTGCGCTTGCTGGGGGCAGCCAGGCGGTCTATGGCTACACCTTC
>many|TRBV7-8|TRBJ2-7|TRBD2
CASSLGSHGGGYEQYF
TGTGCCAGCAGCTTAGGGTCACACGGCGGGGGCTACGAGCAGTACTTC
>many|TRBV20-1|TRBJ2-7|TRBD2
CSANLVGLAGVRPYEQYF
TGCAGTGCTAACCTCGTAGGACTAGCGGGAGTAAGGCCCTACGAGCAGTACTTC
>.|TRBV9|TRBJ1-2|.
CASSVAPTSGNYGYTF
TGTGCCAGCAGCGTAGCTCCGACTAGCGGGAACTACGGCTACACCTTC
>.|TRBV5-1|TRBJ2-5|TRBD2
CASSLRAGDQETQYF
TGCGCCAGCAGCTTAAGAGCGGGGGACCAAGAGACCCAGTACTTC
>many|TRBV4-1|TRBJ2-7|.
CASSQGVAREQYF
TGCGCCAGCAGCCAAGGGGTAGCGCGGGAGCAGTACTTC
>many|TRBV20-1|TRBJ1-2|.
CSARDMVRVWEETNYGYTF
TGCAGTGCTAGAGATATGGTACGGGTGTGGGAAGAGACTAACTATGGCTACACCTTC
>.|TRBV10-3|TRBJ1-6|.
CAIRGAGNSPLHF
TGTGCCATCAGGGGAGCGGGAAATTCACCCCTCCACTTT
>.|TRBV7-3|TRBJ1-6|TRBD1
CASSQNRDRNSLLHF
TGTGCCAGCAGTCAGAACCGGGACAGAAATTCACTCCTCCACTTT
>many|TRBV19|TRBJ1-1|TRBD1
CASSIRDSLAFF
TGTGCCAGTAGTATCCGGGACAGCTTGGCTTTCTTT
>many|TRBV20-1|TRBJ1-1|TRBD1
CSATLDRVRLNTEAFF
TGCAGTGCTACCCTCGACAGGGTGCGTTTGAACACTGAAGCTTTCTTT
>.|TRBV15|TRBJ2-5|TRBD2
CATSPPTSGHQETQYF
TGTGCCACCAGCCCGCCGACTAGCGGCCACCAAGAGACCCAGTACTTC
>medium-sized|TRBV7-9|TRBJ1-1|.
CASSLGITEAFF
TGTGCCAGCAGCTTAGGGATCACTGAAGCTTTCTTT
>.|TRBV24-1|TRBJ2-5|TRBD1
CATSDPRTGETQYF
TGTGCCACCAGTGACCCGAGGACAGGGGAGACCCAGTACTTC
>.|TRBV25-1|TRBJ1-6|.
CAAGHSYNSPLHF
TGTGCCGCGGGACACTCCTATAATTCACCCCTCCACTTT